This T cell receptor beta chain was recorded in a study of technical replicates of blood from four donors. The ends lost 9 bases at V and 2 bases at J; junction bases unmatched: 3. This CDR3 comprises 12 residues. Germline assignment: CDR1 MDHEN and CDR2 SYDVKM. Sequencing used immunoSEQ multiplex PCR; TCRdb keeps in-frame clones, though not all of them. The profile shows tens of thousands of clones, under 99% of them singletons. Input material: T cells isolated from PBMCs. The sequence came from a human donor in good health. The chain uses TRBV28 and TRBJ2-7; TRBD1 aligns across 8 bases. Here the CDR3 DNA reads TGTGCCAGTGACAGGGGCACCTACGAGCAGTACTTC. Translated: CASDRGTYEQYF.